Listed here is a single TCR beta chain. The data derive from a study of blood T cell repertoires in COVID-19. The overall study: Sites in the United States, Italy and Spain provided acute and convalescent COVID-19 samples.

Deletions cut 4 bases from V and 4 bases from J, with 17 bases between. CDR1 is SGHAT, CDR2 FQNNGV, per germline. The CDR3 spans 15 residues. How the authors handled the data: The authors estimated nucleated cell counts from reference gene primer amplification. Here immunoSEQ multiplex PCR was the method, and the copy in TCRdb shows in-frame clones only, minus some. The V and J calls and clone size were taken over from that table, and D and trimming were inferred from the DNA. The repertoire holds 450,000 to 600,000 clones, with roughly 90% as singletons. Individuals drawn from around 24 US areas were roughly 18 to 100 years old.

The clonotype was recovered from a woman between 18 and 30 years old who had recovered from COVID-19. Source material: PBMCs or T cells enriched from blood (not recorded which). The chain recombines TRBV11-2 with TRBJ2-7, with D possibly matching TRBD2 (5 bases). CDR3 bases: TGTGCCAGCAGCTCCCCTGCGAGGGCGCGGTACGAGCAGTACTTC. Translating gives CASSSPARARYEQYF.